The 16 T cell receptor beta chains given below trace back to one sample, sequenced in a study of early T cells in non-severe SARS-CoV-2 infection. TCRdb re-derived calls from the 5' RACE reads in MiXCR, one entry per CDR3 protein. The repertoire consists of approximately 76,000 distinct CDR3 sequences, with around 11% occurring once and the leading ten covering about 4.8%. The sequenced sample consisted of whole blood. The receptor set was obtained from an adult who was a healthcare worker with PCR-confirmed SARS-CoV-2 infection or an uninfected control (not recorded which).

The V gene is TRBV12-3 or TRBV12-4, the J gene TRBJ2-7, with TRBD2 as a possible D gene (6 bases). Trimming removed 6 bases at V and 3 bases at J, with 18 bases between. This CDR3 region has 15 residues. The CDR3: CASSLKGEVYYEQYF. CDR3 DNA sequence: TGTGCCAGCAGCCTGAAAGGGGAGGTCTACTACGAGCAGTACTTC.

This clonotype has just a few counts. This rearrangement joins TRBV2 to TRBJ2-1; 7 bases are a match to TRBD1. The CDR3 runs 15 residues. V lost 8 bases, J lost 0 bases, and 7 bases stayed unmatched. The germline CDR1 and CDR2 sequences are SNHLY and FYNNEI. CDR3 DNA sequence: TGTGCCAGCGGAGGACAGGCTTCCTCCTACAATGAGCAGTTCTTC. Residues: CASGGQASSYNEQFF. The complete variable domain, with remaining parts taken from reference TRBV2 and TRBJ2-1, reads EPEVTQTPSHQVTQMGQEVILRCVPISNHLYFYWYRQILGQKVEFLVSFYNNEISEKSEIFDDQFSVERPDGSNFTLKIRSTKLEDSAMYFCASGGQASSYNEQFFGPGTRLTVL.

This clonotype was seen at least ten times. This chain uses TRBV5-1 with TRBJ2-1, with D possibly matching TRBD2 (6 bases). There are 13 residues in the CDR3. Trimming shortened V by 4 bases and J by 7 bases, and 12 bases separated the two germline ends. The germline CDR1 and CDR2 sequences are SGHRS and YFSETQ. The CDR3 reads CASSTMGGNEQFF. CDR3 DNA: TGCGCCAGCAGCACAATGGGGGGAAATGAGCAGTTCTTC.

This clonotype was counted between two and nine times. CDR3 in amino acids: CASSPTGVGPDTQYF. Here the CDR3 DNA reads TGTGCCAGCTCACCGACGGGTGTAGGACCAGATACGCAGTATTTT. V gene TRBV18 combines with J gene TRBJ2-3; no reliable D call. Germline loops: CDR1 KGHSH, CDR2 LQKENI. With 3 bases removed from V and 4 bases from J, the gap between germline ends came to 14 bases. The CDR3 consists of 15 residues.

This clonotype came up many times. The chain combines TRBV5-5 with TRBJ1-2, with 7 bases identical to TRBD1. The CDR3 length is 15 residues. Germline CDR1 is SGHKS and CDR2 is YYEKEE (reference sequence). V gave up 5 bases and J gave up 0 bases; unmatched junction bases: 7. The CDR3 here is CASRPGTATNYGYTF. As DNA, the CDR3 is TGTGCCAGCAGACCCGGGACAGCAACTAACTATGGCTACACCTTC.

This clonotype was observed a handful of times. The gene calls are TRBV20-1 and TRBJ1-5; perhaps TRBD1 as D (5 bases). The V and J ends lost 2 bases and 7 bases respectively, with 18 bases between them. The CDR3 contains 15 residues. Germline CDR1 is DFQATT and CDR2 is SNEGSKA (reference sequence). CDR3 in DNA: TGCAGTGCTAGACGCCTGCAAGGGGAGGGCCAGCCCCAGCATTTT. Its protein product is CSARRLQGEGQPQHF.

This clonotype was seen more than once but under ten times. The chain links TRBV5-1 to TRBJ2-5, with a tentative D call TRBD2 (6 bases). CDR1 SGHRS and CDR2 YFSETQ come from the germline V gene. The V end lost 1 base, the J end lost 3 bases, and 10 bases lay between the germline ends. There are 14 residues in the CDR3. In nucleotides, the CDR3 is TGCGCCAGCAGCTTGTCGACTAGTAAAGAGACCCAGTACTTC. It encodes CASSLSTSKETQYF. Looking up the rest from reference TRBV5-1 and TRBJ2-5 gives the full variable domain: KAGVTQTPRYLIKTRGQQVTLSCSPISGHRSVSWYQQTPGQGLQFLFEYFSETQRNKGNFPGRFSGRQFSNSRSEMNVSTLELGDSALYLCASSLSTSKETQYFGPGTRLLVL.

This clonotype occurred many times. V is TRBV19 and J is TRBJ1-2; maybe TRBD1 (6 bases). V was trimmed by 3 bases and J by 4 bases, leaving 24 bases between them. Germline loops: CDR1 LNHDA, CDR2 SQIVND (reference sequence). The CDR3 consists of 18 residues. The CDR3 is CASSIPSSSSGGPYGYTF. The CDR3 bases are TGTGCCAGTAGTATCCCTAGTTCGAGCTCTGGGGGGCCCTATGGCTACACCTTC.

The chain links TRBV7-2 to TRBJ2-7; TRBD1 agrees at 10 bases. There are 16 residues in the CDR3. J was trimmed by 5 bases and V by 3 bases; bases with no gene match: 10. Germline V CDR1 and CDR2: SGHTA, FQGNSA. The CDR3: CASSFRWDRGFDEQYF. DNA for the CDR3: TGTGCCAGCAGCTTCCGCTGGGACAGGGGTTTTGACGAGCAGTACTTC.

The table lists this clonotype with many counts. This sequence joins TRBV7-6 and TRBJ2-1, with TRBD2 as a possible D gene (5 bases). Per germline, CDR1 SGHVS and CDR2 FNYEAQ. The CDR3 length is 16 residues. The germline V and J ends were trimmed by 1 base and 2 bases, with 12 bases remaining between them. CDR3 DNA sequence: TGTGCCAGCAGCTTAGATGTTGCTAGCACCTACAATGAGCAGTTCTTC. Translation: CASSLDVASTYNEQFF.

This clonotype was counted a few times. V is TRBV2 and J is TRBJ2-3; D perhaps matches TRBD1 (6 bases). Germline values: CDR1 SNHLY, CDR2 FYNNEI. The CDR3 contains 15 residues. The germline V and J ends were trimmed by 6 bases and 0 bases, with 13 bases remaining between them. Here the CDR3 DNA reads TGTGCCAGCAGGGACAGAGCGTCTAGCACAGATACGCAGTATTTT. This translates into CASRDRASSTDTQYF.

This clonotype occurred a few times. This sequence joins TRBV27 and TRBJ2-3; TRBD1 aligns across 8 bases. The V and J ends lost 8 bases and 3 bases, in that order; junction bases with no gene match: 13. This CDR3 is 16 amino acids long. Germline CDR1 MNHEY, CDR2 SMNVEV (reference sequence). The chain's CDR3 is CASQLLGQDITDTQYF. CDR3 sequence (DNA): TGTGCCAGCCAACTGTTGGGACAGGACATAACAGATACGCAGTATTTT.

This clonotype came up many times. This chain connects TRBV30 to TRBJ1-1, with D possibly matching TRBD1 (5 bases). There are 15 residues in the CDR3. V lost 2 bases, J lost 3 bases, and 16 bases lay in between. From germline, CDR1 is GTSNPN and CDR2 SVGIG (reference sequence). CDR3 sequence (DNA): TGTGCCTGGAGTACCCCTTCGGGGGAGCACACTGAAGCTTTCTTT. Protein product: CAWSTPSGEHTEAFF. Filled out from reference TRBV30 and TRBJ1-1, the complete variable domain reads SQTIHQWPATLVQPVGSPLSLECTVEGTSNPNLYWYRQAAGRGLQLLFYSVGIGQISSEVPQNLSASRPQDRQFILSSKKLLLSDSGFYLCAWSTPSGEHTEAFFGQGTRLTVV.

This clonotype has at least ten counts. The gene calls are TRBV25-1 and TRBJ2-5; a possible D gene is TRBD1 (5 bases). The CDR3 is 14 residues long. From germline, CDR1 is MGHDK and CDR2 SYGVNS. The V gene lost 8 bases and the J gene lost 1 base, with 14 bases spanning the gap. As DNA, the CDR3 is TGTGCCAGCTCATCACAGGTCTCCCAAGAGACCCAGTACTTC. Translating gives CASSSQVSQETQYF.

This chain joins TRBV12-3 or TRBV12-4 and TRBJ2-1, with TRBD2 as a possible D gene (6 bases). This CDR3 region has 16 residues. Deletions cut 3 bases from V and 4 bases from J, with 16 bases between. The CDR3 nucleotides are TGTGCCAGCAGTTTCTCCGGGACTTTCCGGTACAATGAGCAGTTCTTC. This gives the protein CASSFSGTFRYNEQFF.

This clonotype has at least ten counts. The rearrangement links TRBV4-3 to TRBJ1-2; perhaps TRBD1 as D (6 bases). This CDR3 has 14 residues. Germline V gene lookup returns CDR1 LGHNA and CDR2 YSLEER. Trimming took off 1 base at V and 1 base at J, with 7 bases between the two ends. DNA for the CDR3: TGCGCCAGCAGCCAAGGGACAGTTAACTATGGCTACACCTTC. This sequence encodes CASSQGTVNYGYTF.